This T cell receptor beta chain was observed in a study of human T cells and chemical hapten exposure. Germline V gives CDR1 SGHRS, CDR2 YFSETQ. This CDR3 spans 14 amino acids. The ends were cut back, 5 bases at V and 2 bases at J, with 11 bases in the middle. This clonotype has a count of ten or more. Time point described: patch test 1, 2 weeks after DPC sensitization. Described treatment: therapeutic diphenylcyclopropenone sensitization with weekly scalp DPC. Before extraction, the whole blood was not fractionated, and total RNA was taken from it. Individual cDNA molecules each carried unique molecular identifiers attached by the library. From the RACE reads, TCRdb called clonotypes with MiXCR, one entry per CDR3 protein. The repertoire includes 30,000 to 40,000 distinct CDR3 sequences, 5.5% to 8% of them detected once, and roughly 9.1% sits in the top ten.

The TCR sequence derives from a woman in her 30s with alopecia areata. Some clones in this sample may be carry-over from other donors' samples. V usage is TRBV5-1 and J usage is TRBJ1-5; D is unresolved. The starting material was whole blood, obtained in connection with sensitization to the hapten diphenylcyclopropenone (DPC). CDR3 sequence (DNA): TGCGCCAGCAGACCGGACGGAGGCAATCAGCCCCAGCATTTT. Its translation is CASRPDGGNQPQHF.